The T cell receptor (beta chain) under discussion was sequenced for a study of long-term antiretroviral therapy in people with HIV. Overall study findings and caveats: Narrower CDR3 length ranges marked HIV repertoires relative to controls.

Per germline, CDR1 SGDLS and CDR2 YYNGEE. V lost 0 bases and J lost 6, with 5 bases in between. There are 12 residues in the CDR3. An immunoSEQ assay, version v3.0, was performed at survey level. Sequencing was designed to cover roughly 40,000-50,000 T-cell genomes in each sample. TCRdb keeps only in-frame clones here, not all; method: immunoSEQ multiplex PCR. The sample lists more than 20,000 clones, around 83% occurring once. On this clone itself: Its antigen remains unidentified.

The receptor comes from a man aged 40-49 years with HIV. The material was unsorted PBMCs, obtained 2.7 years after starting antiretroviral therapy. The V and J genes are TRBV9 and TRBJ2-3; no clear D gene. The CDR3 loop is CASSVEADTQYF. The DNA for the CDR3 is TGTGCCAGCAGCGTAGAGGCTGATACGCAGTATTTT.